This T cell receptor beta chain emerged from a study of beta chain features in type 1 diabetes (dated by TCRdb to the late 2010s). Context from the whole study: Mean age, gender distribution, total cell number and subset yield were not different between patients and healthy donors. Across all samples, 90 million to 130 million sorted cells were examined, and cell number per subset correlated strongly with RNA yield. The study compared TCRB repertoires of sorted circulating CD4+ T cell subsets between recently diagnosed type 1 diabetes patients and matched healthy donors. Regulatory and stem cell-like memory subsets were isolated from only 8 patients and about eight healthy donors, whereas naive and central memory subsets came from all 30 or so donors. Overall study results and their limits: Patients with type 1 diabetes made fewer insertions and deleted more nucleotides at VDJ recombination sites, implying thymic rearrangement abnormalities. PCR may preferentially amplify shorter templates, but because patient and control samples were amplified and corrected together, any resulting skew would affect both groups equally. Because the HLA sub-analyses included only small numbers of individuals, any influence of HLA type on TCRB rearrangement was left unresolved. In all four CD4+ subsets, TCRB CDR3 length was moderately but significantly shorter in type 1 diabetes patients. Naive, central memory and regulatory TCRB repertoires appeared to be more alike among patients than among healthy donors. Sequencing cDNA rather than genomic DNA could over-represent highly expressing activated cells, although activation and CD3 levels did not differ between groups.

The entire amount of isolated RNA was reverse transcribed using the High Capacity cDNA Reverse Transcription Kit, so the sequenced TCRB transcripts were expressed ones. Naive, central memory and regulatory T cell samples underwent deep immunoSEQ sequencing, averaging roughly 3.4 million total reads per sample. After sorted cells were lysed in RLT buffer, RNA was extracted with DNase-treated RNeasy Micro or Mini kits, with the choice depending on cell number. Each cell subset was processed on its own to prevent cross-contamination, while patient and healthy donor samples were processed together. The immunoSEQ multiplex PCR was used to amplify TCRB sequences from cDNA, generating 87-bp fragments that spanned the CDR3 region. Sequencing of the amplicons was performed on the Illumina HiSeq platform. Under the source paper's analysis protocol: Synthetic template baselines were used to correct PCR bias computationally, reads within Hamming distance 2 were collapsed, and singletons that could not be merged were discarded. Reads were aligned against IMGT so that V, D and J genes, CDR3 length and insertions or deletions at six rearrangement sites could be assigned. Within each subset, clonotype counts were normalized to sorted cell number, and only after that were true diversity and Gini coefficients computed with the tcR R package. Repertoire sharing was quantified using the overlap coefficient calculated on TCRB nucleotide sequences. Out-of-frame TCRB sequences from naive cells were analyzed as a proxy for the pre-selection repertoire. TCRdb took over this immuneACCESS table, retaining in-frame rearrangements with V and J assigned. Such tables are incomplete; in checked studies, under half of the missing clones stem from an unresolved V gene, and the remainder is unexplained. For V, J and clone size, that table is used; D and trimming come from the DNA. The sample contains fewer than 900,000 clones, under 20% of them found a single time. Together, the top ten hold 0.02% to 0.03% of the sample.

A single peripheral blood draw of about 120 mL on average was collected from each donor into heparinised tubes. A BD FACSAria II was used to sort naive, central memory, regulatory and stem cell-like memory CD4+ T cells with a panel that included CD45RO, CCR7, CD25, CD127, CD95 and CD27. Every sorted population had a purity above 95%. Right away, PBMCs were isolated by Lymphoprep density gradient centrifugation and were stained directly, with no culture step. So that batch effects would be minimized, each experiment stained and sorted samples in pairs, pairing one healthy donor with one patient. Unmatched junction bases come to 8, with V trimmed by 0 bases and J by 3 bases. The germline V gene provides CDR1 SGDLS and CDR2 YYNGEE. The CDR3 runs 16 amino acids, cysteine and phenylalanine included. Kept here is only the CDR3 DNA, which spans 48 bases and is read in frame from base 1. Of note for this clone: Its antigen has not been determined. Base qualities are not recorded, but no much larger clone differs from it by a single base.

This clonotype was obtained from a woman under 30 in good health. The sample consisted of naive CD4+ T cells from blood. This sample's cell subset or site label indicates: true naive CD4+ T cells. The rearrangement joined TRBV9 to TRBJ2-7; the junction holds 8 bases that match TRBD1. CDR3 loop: CASSVDAGTGGYEQYF. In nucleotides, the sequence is TGTGCCAGCAGCGTAGATGCCGGGACAGGTGGCTACGAGCAGTACTTC.